Listed below are T cell receptor beta chains from one sample, sequenced in a study of naive and memory T cell subsets. MiXCR, applied by TCRdb to the UMI-ligation and nested PCR reads, yields one record per CDR3 protein. The sample holds 140,000 to 150,000 distinct CDR3 sequences; over 15% are singletons and the top ten take more than 0.13%. Sequencing was carried out using naive CD4+ T cells from blood. The receptors originated from a human donor in good health. Both conserved end residues are part of each CDR3. The D gene is left open where the match is weak. Size is stated for part of the rows, as once, few or many counts, or as a class when the clone is expanded.

size: -; D: -; V: TRBV7-2; J: TRBJ2-1; DNA: TGTGCCAGCAGCTTAGGAGGGAGAAAGTTCGATGAGCAGTTCTTC; CDR3: CASSLGGRKFDEQFF
size: many; D: TRBD1; V: TRBV18; J: TRBJ1-6; DNA: TGTGCCAGCTCACCACGAGACAGGGGGAATAATTCACCCCTCCACTTT; CDR3: CASSPRDRGNNSPLHF
size: -; D: TRBD2; V: TRBV11-2; J: TRBJ2-1; DNA: TGTGCCAGCAGCTCTCTCTTTCTAGCGGGAGGTGGTGAGCAGTTCTTC; CDR3: CASSSLFLAGGGEQFF
size: -; D: -; V: TRBV20-1; J: TRBJ2-7; DNA: TGCAGTGCTACAAACACCATTGGGCGGGGGCCCACATACGAGCAGTACTTC; CDR3: CSATNTIGRGPTYEQYF
size: -; D: -; V: TRBV7-3; J: TRBJ2-1; DNA: TGTGCCAGCAGCCCAGCCTTCAGCAATGAGCAGTTCTTC; CDR3: CASSPAFSNEQFF
size: -; D: -; V: TRBV14; J: TRBJ1-1; DNA: TGTGCCAGCAGCCAAGAAGTGGCGGAGAACACTGAAGCTTTCTTT; CDR3: CASSQEVAENTEAFF
size: few; D: TRBD2; V: TRBV20-1; J: TRBJ2-1; DNA: TGCAGTGCTAGAGTGGGAGCGGGAGTTTCCTACAATGAGCAGTTCTTC; CDR3: CSARVGAGVSYNEQFF
size: -; D: -; V: TRBV5-1; J: TRBJ1-4; DNA: TGCGCCAGCAGCCACCGGGGTGCAACTAATGAAAAACTGTTTTTT; CDR3: CASSHRGATNEKLFF
size: -; D: TRBD2; V: TRBV12-3/TRBV12-4; J: TRBJ2-3; DNA: TGTGCCAGCAGTGCTAGCGGGAGGGCCACAGATACGCAGTATTTT; CDR3: CASSASGRATDTQYF
size: few; D: TRBD2; V: TRBV4-1; J: TRBJ2-1; DNA: TGCGCCAGCAGCCAATACCTAGCCGGGACTAGCGGGAGTGGGAATGAGCAGTTCTTC; CDR3: CASSQYLAGTSGSGNEQFF
size: -; D: -; V: TRBV5-4; J: TRBJ2-7; DNA: TGTGCCAGCAGCGAATACGGGACATTCTACGAGCAGTACTTC; CDR3: CASSEYGTFYEQYF
size: -; D: -; V: TRBV5-4; J: TRBJ2-3; DNA: TGTGCCAGCAGCTTGCGCCTAGGGACAGATACGCAGTATTTT; CDR3: CASSLRLGTDTQYF
size: -; D: -; V: TRBV4-3; J: TRBJ1-5; DNA: TGCGCCAGCAGCCTCTCGGCCGGGGGCGATCCCCAGCATTTT; CDR3: CASSLSAGGDPQHF
size: few; D: TRBD2; V: TRBV12-3/TRBV12-4; J: TRBJ2-1; DNA: TGTGCCAGCAGCTTATATAGCGGGAGGGCCGGTACCGATGAGCAGTTCTTC; CDR3: CASSLYSGRAGTDEQFF
size: few; D: -; V: TRBV30; J: TRBJ2-7; DNA: TGTGCCTGGAGTGCTACCTACGAGCAGTACTTC; CDR3: CAWSATYEQYF
size: -; D: -; V: TRBV20-1; J: TRBJ1-2; DNA: TGCAGTGCTGGGGATTATGGCTACACCTTC; CDR3: CSAGDYGYTF
size: few; D: TRBD1; V: TRBV7-9; J: TRBJ2-7; DNA: TGTGCCAGCAGCCTGGGACAGGGTCAGGACTTC; CDR3: CASSLGQGQDF
size: few; D: -; V: TRBV24-1; J: TRBJ2-1; DNA: TGTGCCACCAGTGACCGCAACAATGAGCAGTTCTTC; CDR3: CATSDRNNEQFF
size: few; D: TRBD2; V: TRBV27; J: TRBJ2-7; DNA: TGTGCCAGCAGTTTGGGACTAGCGGGAAACCACGAGCAGTACTTC; CDR3: CASSLGLAGNHEQYF
size: few; D: -; V: TRBV20-1; J: TRBJ2-7; DNA: TGCAGTGCTAGCCACAGGGATCTCTACGAGCAGTACTTC; CDR3: CSASHRDLYEQYF
size: few; D: -; V: TRBV7-2; J: TRBJ2-4; DNA: TGTGCCAGCAGCTTACAGGGAAGCAAAAACATTCAGTACTTC; CDR3: CASSLQGSKNIQYF
size: -; D: -; V: TRBV7-9; J: TRBJ1-1; DNA: TGTGCCGGCAGCAGACAGGCGAACACTGAAGCTTTCTTT; CDR3: CAGSRQANTEAFF
size: many; D: -; V: TRBV6-5; J: TRBJ2-5; DNA: TGTGCCAGCAGTTACCGGCCGGCAGACCAAGAGACCCAGTACTTC; CDR3: CASSYRPADQETQYF
size: -; D: TRBD1; V: TRBV5-4; J: TRBJ1-1; DNA: TGTGCCAGCAGCTTAGGGGGACAGGCGAACACTGAAGCTTTCTTT; CDR3: CASSLGGQANTEAFF
size: -; D: -; V: TRBV30; J: TRBJ1-1; DNA: TGTGCCTGGAACGGGAGACTGGATACTGAAGCTTTCTTT; CDR3: CAWNGRLDTEAFF
size: -; D: -; V: TRBV24-1; J: TRBJ2-3; DNA: TGTGCCACCAGTGCTCACGGCACAGATACGCAGTATTTT; CDR3: CATSAHGTDTQYF